The clone carrying this TCR beta chain was observed at least ten times. The sample belongs to a study of read filtering for tumor transcriptome and immune sequencing. Germline values: CDR1 DFQATT, CDR2 SNEGSKA (reference sequence). This CDR3 has 13 residues. V was pared by 0 bases and J by 1 base, with 6 bases between. From approximately 400 ng of RNA, a library with molecular barcoded alpha/delta and beta/gamma adaptors was made. TCRdb re-derived calls from the reads in MiXCR, one entry per CDR3 protein. This table has about 57,000 distinct CDR3 sequences, around 20% appearing once. This TCR came from a donor at least 40 years old with multiple myeloma. The chain combines TRBV20-1 with TRBJ1-1; D remains unclear. Sequencing input: a population of CD138-negative cells sorted from bone marrow. The CDR3 DNA sequence: TGCAGTGCTAGAGAAGTGGCGAACACTGAAGCTTTCTTT. Its protein product is CSAREVANTEAFF.